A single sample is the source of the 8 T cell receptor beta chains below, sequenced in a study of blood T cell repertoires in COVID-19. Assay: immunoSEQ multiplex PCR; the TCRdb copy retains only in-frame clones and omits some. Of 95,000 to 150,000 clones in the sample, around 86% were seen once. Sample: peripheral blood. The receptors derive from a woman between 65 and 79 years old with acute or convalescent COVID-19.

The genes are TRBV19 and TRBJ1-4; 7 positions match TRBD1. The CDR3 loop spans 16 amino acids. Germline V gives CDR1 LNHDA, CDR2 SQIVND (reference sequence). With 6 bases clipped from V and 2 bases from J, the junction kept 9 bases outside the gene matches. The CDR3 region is CASSPPTGTTNEKLFF. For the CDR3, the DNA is TGTGCCAGTAGCCCCCCGACAGGGACTACTAATGAAAAACTGTTTTTT.

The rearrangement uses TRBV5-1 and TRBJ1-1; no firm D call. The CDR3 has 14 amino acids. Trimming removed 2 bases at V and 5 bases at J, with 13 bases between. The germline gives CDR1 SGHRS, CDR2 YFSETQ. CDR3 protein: CASSFPLGGTEAFF. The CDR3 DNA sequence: TGCGCCAGCAGCTTCCCTTTGGGAGGGACTGAAGCTTTCTTT.

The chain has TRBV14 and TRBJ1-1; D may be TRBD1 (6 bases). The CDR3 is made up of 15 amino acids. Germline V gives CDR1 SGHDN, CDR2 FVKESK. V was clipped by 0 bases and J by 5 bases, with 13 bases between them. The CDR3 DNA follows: TGTGCCAGCAGCCAAGATCCCGGGACATGGACTGAAGCTTTCTTT. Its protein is CASSQDPGTWTEAFF.

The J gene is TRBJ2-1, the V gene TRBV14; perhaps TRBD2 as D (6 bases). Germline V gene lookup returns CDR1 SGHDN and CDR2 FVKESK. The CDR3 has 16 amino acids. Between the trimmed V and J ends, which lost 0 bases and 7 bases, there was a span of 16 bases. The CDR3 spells CASSQERAGRRNEQFF. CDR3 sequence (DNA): TGTGCCAGCAGCCAAGAGAGGGCAGGGAGGAGGAATGAGCAGTTCTTC.

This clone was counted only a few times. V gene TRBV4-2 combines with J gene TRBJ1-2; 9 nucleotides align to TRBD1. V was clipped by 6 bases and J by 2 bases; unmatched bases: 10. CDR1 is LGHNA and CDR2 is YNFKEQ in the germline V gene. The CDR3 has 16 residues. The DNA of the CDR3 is TGTGCCAGCAGGTACACAGGGGGCTCTCCCAACTATGGCTACACCTTC. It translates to CASRYTGGSPNYGYTF.

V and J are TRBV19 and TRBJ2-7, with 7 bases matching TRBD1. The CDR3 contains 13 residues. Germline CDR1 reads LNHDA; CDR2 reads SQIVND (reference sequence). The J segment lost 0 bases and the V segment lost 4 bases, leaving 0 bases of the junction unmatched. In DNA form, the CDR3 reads TGTGCCAGTAGTAGGGACAGCTCCTACGAGCAGTACTTC. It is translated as CASSRDSSYEQYF.

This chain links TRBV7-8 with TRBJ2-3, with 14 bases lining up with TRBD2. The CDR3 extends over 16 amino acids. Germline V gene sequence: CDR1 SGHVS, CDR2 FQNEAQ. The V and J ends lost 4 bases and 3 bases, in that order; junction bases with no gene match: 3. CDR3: CASSWRTSGGTDTQYF. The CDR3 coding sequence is TGTGCCAGCAGCTGGAGGACTAGCGGGGGGACAGATACGCAGTATTTT.

This chain's CDR3 is CSAQGAGGRNEQFF. As DNA, the CDR3 is TGCAGCGCCCAAGGGGCGGGGGGCAGGAATGAGCAGTTCTTC. The chain joins TRBV29-1 to TRBJ2-1; 8 bases are shared with TRBD2. The V gene end was trimmed by 7 bases and the J gene end by 7 bases; junction bases not matched to a gene: 12. Germline lookup yields CDR1 SQVTM and CDR2 ANQGSEA. The CDR3 loop spans 14 amino acids.